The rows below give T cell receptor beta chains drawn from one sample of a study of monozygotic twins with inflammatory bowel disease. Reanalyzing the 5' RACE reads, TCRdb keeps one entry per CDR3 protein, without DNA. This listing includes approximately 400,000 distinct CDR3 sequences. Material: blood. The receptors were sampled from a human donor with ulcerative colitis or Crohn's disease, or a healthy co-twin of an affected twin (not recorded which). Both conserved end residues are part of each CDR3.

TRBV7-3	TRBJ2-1	CASSRTVVSYNEQFF
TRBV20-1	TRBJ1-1	CSAPPGQGIFTEAFF
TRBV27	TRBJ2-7	CASSLPGGESEQYF
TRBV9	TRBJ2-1	CASSVATDPRHGEQFF
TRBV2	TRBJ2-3	CASRRAHSTFPGDGFEDTQYF
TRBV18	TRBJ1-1	CASSPRRGSTEAFF
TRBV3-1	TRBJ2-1	CASSQGLAGGYPGSYNEQFF
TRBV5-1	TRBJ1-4	CASSLDTTNEKLFF
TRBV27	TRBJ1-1	CASSLFSVRENTEAFF
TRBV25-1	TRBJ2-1	CASRRGGAAYNEQFF